This is a list of T cell receptor beta chains from one sample in a study of OX40 agonist ivuxolimab in advanced cancers. Method: immunoSEQ multiplex PCR; TCRdb's copy keeps in-frame clones and lacks some. The table records roughly 53,000 clones, about 88% of them present only once. The specimen was CD4+ or CD8+ T cells sorted from blood, collected in a trial of the OX40 agonist ivuxolimab. The receptors were sampled from an adult with an advanced solid tumor such as melanoma, head and neck, liver or kidney cancer. The CDR3 runs from the conserved cysteine through the conserved F or W. The order of the fields is CDR3 DNA, CDR3 protein, J gene, clone size, V gene, D gene. The D gene is left open where the match is weak. Clone size is shown for a subset of rows, as once, few, many or a class of expanded clone.

TGTGCCAGCAGTTACCGCGTCACAGGGGACAGTGAGCAGTTCTTC CASSYRVTGDSEQFF TRBJ2-1 - TRBV6-5 TRBD1
TGTGCCAGCAGCTCCGGACGGTTACAAGAGACCCAGTACTTC CASSSGRLQETQYF TRBJ2-5 once TRBV5-6 -
TGTGCCAGTAGTATCAACTGGGGAATACAAGAGACCCAGTACTTC CASSINWGIQETQYF TRBJ2-5 - TRBV19 -
TGTGCCAGCAGCGTAGAGGGGTTGCACACCGGGGAGCTGTTTTTT CASSVEGLHTGELFF TRBJ2-2 - TRBV9 -
TGTGCCAGCAGTTCCCAAGGCACAGGGAAGGATACGCAGTATTTT CASSSQGTGKDTQYF TRBJ2-3 - TRBV28 -
TGTGCCAGCAGCTTAGGCGGGCAGGGGGGAGGCAATGAGCAGTTCTTC CASSLGGQGGGNEQFF TRBJ2-1 - TRBV7-9 -
TGTGCCAGTAGTCTCGGACAGGAACGCGATGAGCAGTTCTTC CASSLGQERDEQFF TRBJ2-1 - TRBV19 TRBD1
TGCGCCAGCAGCTTGTTGGGGGAGGGGTACAATGAGCAGTTCTTC CASSLLGEGYNEQFF TRBJ2-1 - TRBV5-1 TRBD2
TGTGCCAGCAGAGAACGGACAGGGGTGAACACCGGGGAGCTGTTTTTT CASRERTGVNTGELFF TRBJ2-2 - TRBV2 TRBD1
TGTGCCTGGAGACAGTCCCTGACCTACGAGCAGTACTTC CAWRQSLTYEQYF TRBJ2-7 - TRBV30 -
TGTGCCAGCAGCCTCAGTAAAAGCACAGATACGCAGTATTTT CASSLSKSTDTQYF TRBJ2-3 - TRBV6-5 -
TGTGCCATCAGTCACGGCGGGAGCAATCAGCCCCAGCATTTT CAISHGGSNQPQHF TRBJ1-5 - TRBV10-3 -
TGTGCCTGGAGTGTACCAGGGACTAGCGGGGGGGGAACCTACGAGCAGTACTTC CAWSVPGTSGGGTYEQYF TRBJ2-7 - TRBV30 TRBD2
TGTGCCAGCAGCGTAGAGGCGGGGGCCCTTCCTTACGAGCAGTACTTC CASSVEAGALPYEQYF TRBJ2-7 - TRBV9 -
TGTGCCACCAGCAGTAATACAGGGCTCGTATACGAGCAGTACTTC CATSSNTGLVYEQYF TRBJ2-7 - TRBV15 -
TGTGCCAGCAGCCCAGGACTAGCGGTCCACGAGCAGTACTTC CASSPGLAVHEQYF TRBJ2-7 - TRBV7-9 TRBD2
TGTGCCAGCAGTTTTGGGACAGGGCGGGTCGGGGAGCTGTTTTTT CASSFGTGRVGELFF TRBJ2-2 - TRBV6-1 TRBD1
TGTGCCAGTAGCTTATATGGCAGGGGCCCCAGCTCTGGAAACACCATATATTTT CASSLYGRGPSSGNTIYF TRBJ1-3 - TRBV19 -
TGTGCCAGCCACCCCGGAGGGGCTAGCGGACAAGAGACCCAGTACTTC CASHPGGASGQETQYF TRBJ2-5 - TRBV5-4 TRBD2
TGTGCCATCAGTGAGTCCACAGGGGGCCAAGAGACCCAGTACTTC CAISESTGGQETQYF TRBJ2-5 - TRBV10-3 TRBD1
TGTGCCTGGAGTCGAGGGGGCGCGGGTCCAGATACGCAGTATTTT CAWSRGGAGPDTQYF TRBJ2-3 - TRBV30 TRBD1
TGTGCCAGCAGTGATAACGCAGGCCAGCCCCAGCATTTT CASSDNAGQPQHF TRBJ1-5 - TRBV6-1 -
TGCGCCAGCAGCTTGGGCAGCGGGAGGGGCGAGCAGTACTTC CASSLGSGRGEQYF TRBJ2-7 - TRBV5-1 TRBD2
TGTGCCAGCAGTGGGGTGGGTGAGACCCAGTACTTC CASSGVGETQYF TRBJ2-5 - TRBV6-5 -
TGCGCCAGCAGCATCCAGGGGGCTGGGGCCAACGTCCTGACTTTC CASSIQGAGANVLTF TRBJ2-6 - TRBV5-1 TRBD1
TGCGCCAGCAGCTCCGGACAGATAGGAGAGACCCAGTACTTC CASSSGQIGETQYF TRBJ2-5 - TRBV5-1 -
TGTGCCAGCAGGGGGTCCCCCCCCAATTACAATGAGCAGTTCTTC CASRGSPPNYNEQFF TRBJ2-1 - TRBV2 -
TGCGCCAGCAGCCTCAAGCCGGATGAAAAACTGTTTTTT CASSLKPDEKLFF TRBJ1-4 - TRBV5-1 -
TGTGCCAGCAGAGTACTTCCGGGACAGGGGACTGAAGCTTTCTTT CASRVLPGQGTEAFF TRBJ1-1 - TRBV6-1 TRBD1
TGTGCCAGTAGTCCCGGGACAGGGTTAGCGGGAGGGCAGTATGAGCAGTTCTTC CASSPGTGLAGGQYEQFF TRBJ2-1 - TRBV19 TRBD2
TGTGCCAGCAGCGTTTTCACGAACACCGGGGAGCTGTTTTTT CASSVFTNTGELFF TRBJ2-2 - TRBV9 -